These 29 T cell receptor beta chains share one sample of origin, sequenced in a study of T cells in Graves' hyperthyroidism and ophthalmopathy. Amplification yielded TCR beta CDR3 regions, with RNA transcripts as the source. HTBI primers drove first-round RT-PCR of the TCR CDR3. TCRdb itself ran the multiplex PCR reads through MiXCR, one entry per CDR3 protein. The sample has fewer than 110,000 distinct CDR3 sequences, approximately 15% seen once. Sequenced material: blood. The receptors were gathered from a woman aged 45-65 years with Graves' hyperthyroidism.

This clonotype was observed many times. The chain joins TRBV5-1 to TRBJ2-7; 10 nucleotides match TRBD1. CDR1 is SGHRS, CDR2 YFSETQ, per germline. The CDR3 is 15 amino acids. J gave up 5 bases and V 1 base, and 6 bases lay outside the gene matches. The CDR3 coding sequence is TGCGCCAGCAGCTTGCAGGGGGACAGGGGCCACGAGCAGTACTTC. Translation gives CASSLQGDRGHEQYF.

This clonotype showed up many times. This sequence joins TRBV7-2 and TRBJ1-2; no reliable D call. The CDR3 covers 12 residues. Trimming took 1 base from V and 8 from J, leaving 8 bases between them. The germline V gene encodes CDR1 SGHTA and CDR2 FQGNSA. The CDR3 is CASSLDFSGYTF. In DNA form, the CDR3 reads TGTGCCAGCAGCTTAGACTTTAGCGGCTACACCTTC.

The V and J genes are TRBV7-6 and TRBJ2-1, with D perhaps matching TRBD2 (5 bases). Per the germline V gene, CDR1 is SGHVS and CDR2 is FNYEAQ. The length of the CDR3 is 15 residues. V lost 1 base, J lost 5 bases, and 12 bases lay in between. CDR3 sequence: CASSLGRADNNEQFF. CDR3 bases: TGTGCCAGCAGCTTAGGTAGAGCGGATAACAATGAGCAGTTCTTC.

This clonotype was seen ten or more times. The chain uses TRBV2 and TRBJ2-1; maybe TRBD2 (6 bases). Germline-derived CDR1 and CDR2 are SNHLY and FYNNEI. V was trimmed by 6 bases and J by 9 bases, leaving 15 bases between them. This CDR3 region has 13 residues. The CDR3 spells CASRRLVSPEQFF. CDR3 in DNA: TGTGCCAGCAGGCGACTAGTTAGTCCTGAGCAGTTCTTC.

This clonotype was recorded at least ten times. V gene TRBV29-1 combines with J gene TRBJ2-6; D perhaps matches TRBD1 (5 bases). This CDR3 is built from 13 residues. Germline values: CDR1 SQVTM, CDR2 ANQGSEA. With 4 bases removed from V and 2 bases from J, the gap between germline ends came to 6 bases. The CDR3, as DNA: TGCAGCGTTGCCAGGGCTGGGGCCAACGTCCTGACTTTC. Translation gives CSVARAGANVLTF. Combining the CDR3 with reference TRBV29-1 and TRBJ2-6 gives the whole variable domain SAVISQKPSRDICQRGTSLTIQCQVDSQVTMMFWYRQQPGQSLTLIATANQGSEATYESGFVIDKFPISRPNLTFSTLTVSNMSPEDSSIYLCSVARAGANVLTFGAGSRLTVL.

At least ten counts were recorded for this clonotype. The rearrangement joins TRBV12-3 or TRBV12-4 to TRBJ1-5, with 8 positions matching TRBD1. CDR3 length: 14 amino acids. The V gene end was trimmed by 5 bases and the J gene end by 7 bases; junction bases not matched to a gene: 7. CDR3 sequence (DNA): TGTGCCAGCAGTCCCGGACAGGGTGGGCAGCCCCAGCATTTT. It codes for CASSPGQGGQPQHF.

In its sample, this clonotype was seen many times. In DNA form, the CDR3 reads TGCAGCGTTGTTGGGCCAGATACGCAGTATTTT. Translated: CSVVGPDTQYF. The chain links TRBV29-1 to TRBJ2-3, with unresolved D. V was trimmed by 4 bases and J by 4 bases, leaving 6 bases between them. The CDR3 length is 11 residues. Germline lookup yields CDR1 SQVTM and CDR2 ANQGSEA.

This clonotype was picked up many times. The chain has TRBV28 and TRBJ2-1, with a tentative D call TRBD2 (7 bases). V lost 6 bases to trimming and J lost 9 bases, with 12 bases between them. The CDR3 has 12 residues. Germline CDR1 MDHEN, CDR2 SYDVKM. CDR3 coding DNA: TGTGCCAGCAGCTTACGGGGGGCTGAGCAGTTCTTC. Translated, it gives CASSLRGAEQFF.

This clonotype has a count of ten or more. One junction end disagrees with the germline gene, perhaps due to a read error. The chain couples TRBV20-1 to TRBJ2-1, with 9 nucleotides matching TRBD2. The length of the CDR3 is 13 residues. The germline V gene encodes CDR1 DFQATT and CDR2 SNEGSKA (reference sequence). The CDR3 DNA reads as TGCAGTGCCAGCGGGAGGAGGACGTATGAGCAGTCCTTC. It translates to CSASGRRTYEQSF.

This clonotype occurred a few times. The chain employs TRBV20-1 and TRBJ1-1, with TRBD1 identical over 9 bases. Germline V gene data show CDR1 as DFQATT and CDR2 as SNEGSKA (reference sequence). With 4 bases clipped from V and 3 bases from J, the junction kept 15 bases outside the gene matches. CDR3 length equals 17 residues. The CDR3, as DNA: TGCAGTGCTAATCCTAAACAGGGGGCTAAATGGGACACTGAAGCTTTCTTT. Residues: CSANPKQGAKWDTEAFF.

Remarks on this clonotype: Mismatch with germline at one junction end may stem from a read error. The chain uses TRBV11-2 and TRBJ2-3; 11 nucleotides match TRBD2. The germline V gene encodes CDR1 SGHAT and CDR2 FQNNGV. The CDR3 consists of 17 residues. The CDR3 reads CASSRLAGPLNTDMQYF. The CDR3 DNA sequence: TGTGCCAGCAGCCGACTAGCGGGACCTTTGAACACAGATATGCAGTATTTT.

This clonotype has ten or more counts. The chain has TRBV20-1 and TRBJ2-3; 11 positions agree with TRBD2. CDR1 is DFQATT, CDR2 SNEGSKA, per germline (reference sequence). Trimming at V came to 2 bases and at J to 4 bases, leaving 11 bases not matched to a gene. The CDR3 length is 17 residues. CDR3 loop: CSARSAVSGRDPDTQYF. The CDR3 region has the DNA TGCAGTGCTAGATCCGCCGTTAGCGGGAGGGACCCAGATACGCAGTATTTT.

The sample holds many counts of this clonotype. The junction shows a germline mismatch at one end, possibly a read error. This sequence joins TRBV7-9 and TRBJ2-3; D unresolved. Looked up from germline, CDR1 is SEHNR and CDR2 is FQNEAQ (reference sequence). The CDR3 is 12 amino acids. Here the CDR3 DNA reads TGTGCCAGCAGTTTAGATGGAGATACGCAGTATTTT. Amino acids: CASSLDGDTQYF.

This clonotype was seen repeatedly, ten times or more. The chain combines TRBV27 with TRBJ1-1; no reliable D call. This CDR3 spans 13 amino acids. Germline V gene data show CDR1 as MNHEY and CDR2 as SMNVEV (reference sequence). Trimming removed 5 bases at V and 2 bases at J, with 9 bases between. The CDR3 DNA reads as TGTGCCAGCAGTACGACAAGAAACACTGAAGCTTTCTTT. It translates to CASSTTRNTEAFF.

This clonotype was seen repeatedly, ten times or more. The CDR3 DNA reads as TGTGCCAGCAGAGGAGTCGGGACCCGGATAACTGAAGCTTTCTTT. Translated: CASRGVGTRITEAFF. The chain employs TRBV12-3 or TRBV12-4 and TRBJ1-1, with D perhaps matching TRBD1 (5 bases). The CDR3 is made up of 15 amino acids. Deletions cut 6 bases from V and 5 bases from J, with 19 bases between.

The J gene is TRBJ1-1, the V gene TRBV11-2, with TRBD1 as a possible D gene (5 bases). With 6 bases removed from V and 3 bases from J, the gap between germline ends came to 11 bases. The CDR3 is 13 residues long. Germline V gene data show CDR1 as SGHAT and CDR2 as FQNNGV. The CDR3 reads CASSLKGYTEAFF. The CDR3 DNA follows: TGTGCCAGCAGTTTGAAGGGGTACACTGAAGCTTTCTTT.

V and J are TRBV7-9 and TRBJ1-2; no definite D call. Looked up from germline, CDR1 is SEHNR and CDR2 is FQNEAQ (reference sequence). The V and J ends lost 0 bases and 6 bases respectively, with 11 bases between them. The CDR3 is 14 amino acids. CDR3 DNA sequence: TGTGCCAGCAGCTTAGCGATAACGGCGGATGGCTACACCTTC. The encoded protein is CASSLAITADGYTF.

This clonotype was recorded at least ten times. The junction does not match germline at one end; this may be a read error. This chain links TRBV20-1 with TRBJ2-5; no firm D call. The length of the CDR3 is 14 residues. Germline V lookup: CDR1 DFQATT, CDR2 SNEGSKA (reference sequence). CDR3 in DNA: TGCAGTGCTAGACTACGGGCCCTCCAAGAGGCCCAGTACTTC. Amino acid sequence: CSARLRALQEAQYF.

This clonotype was picked up many times. The chain recombines TRBV7-8 with TRBJ2-5, with 11 bases that match TRBD2. V shed 4 bases, J shed 3 bases, and the junction held 1 base outside the gene matches. CDR3 length equals 14 residues. Germline V lookup: CDR1 SGHVS, CDR2 FQNEAQ. The CDR3 DNA follows: TGTGCCAGCAGCTGGGGACTAGCGGAAGAGACCCAGTACTTC. This translates into CASSWGLAEETQYF.

V usage is TRBV12-3 or TRBV12-4 and J usage is TRBJ2-1; 12 nucleotides line up with TRBD2. V lost 1 base and J lost 0; bases outside the gene matches: 7. CDR3 length equals 19 residues. In nucleotides, the CDR3 is TGTGCCAGCAGTTTAGGACCACCGGGACTAGCGGGCTCCTACAATGAGCAGTTCTTC. Translating it yields CASSLGPPGLAGSYNEQFF.

This clonotype occurred many times. The CDR3 region has the DNA TGTGCCAGCAGTCTCCCATCCGGGACAGTCGGGCAGCCCCAGCATTTT. This sequence encodes CASSLPSGTVGQPQHF. The genes are TRBV28 and TRBJ1-5; TRBD1 aligns across 7 bases. CDR3 length: 16 amino acids. Germline V lookup: CDR1 MDHEN, CDR2 SYDVKM. Trimming took 5 bases from V and 7 from J; bases not matched to a gene: 14.

This clonotype was found many times. J is TRBJ1-5 and V is TRBV5-1; D perhaps matches TRBD1 (6 bases). V lost 3 bases and J 4 bases, leaving 14 bases between the germline ends. The CDR3 extends over 15 amino acids. Germline-derived CDR1 and CDR2 are SGHRS and YFSETQ. The CDR3 DNA reads TGCGCCAGCAGCTCCTCAGGGGCGAGGAATCAGCCCCAGCATTTT. Translating it yields CASSSSGARNQPQHF.

This clonotype has a count of ten or more. The chain couples TRBV28 to TRBJ2-3; D may be TRBD1 or TRBD2 (6 bases each). CDR1 MDHEN and CDR2 SYDVKM come from the germline V gene. The CDR3 runs 15 residues. V was shortened by 1 base and J by 5 bases, with 13 bases between the two germline ends. This chain's CDR3 is CASSLSAEGEDTQYF. The CDR3 coding sequence is TGTGCCAGCAGTTTATCAGCGGAGGGGGAAGATACGCAGTATTTT.

This clonotype came up many times. The rearrangement joins TRBV18 to TRBJ2-3; maybe TRBD2 (5 bases). The V and J ends lost 0 bases and 6 bases respectively, with 10 bases between them. CDR1 and CDR2 (germline): KGHSH, LQKENI. The CDR3 runs 14 residues. The CDR3 nucleotides are TGTGCCAGCTCACCACCGACGGCTAGCGATACGCAGTATTTT. It is translated as CASSPPTASDTQYF.

The rearrangement links TRBV5-6 to TRBJ2-5; 11 nucleotides align to TRBD1. Losses at the gene ends were 4 bases for V and 4 bases for J; bases not matched to a gene: 9. This CDR3 comprises 16 residues. Germline V gives CDR1 SGHDT, CDR2 YYEEEE. This chain's CDR3 is CASSRTQDRGRETQYF. The CDR3 bases are TGTGCCAGCAGCCGAACCCAGGACAGGGGGCGAGAGACCCAGTACTTC.

The chain is built from TRBV28 and TRBJ2-3; D may be TRBD2 (6 bases). CDR1 and CDR2 from the germline V gene are MDHEN and SYDVKM. The V and J ends lost 7 bases and 4 bases respectively, with 18 bases between them. CDR3 length: 15 residues. CDR3 sequence: CASTTRQKRADTQYF. CDR3 coding DNA: TGTGCCAGCACCACCCGGCAGAAGCGGGCAGATACGCAGTATTTT.

This clonotype was observed at least ten times. The gene calls are TRBV28 and TRBJ2-1, with no clear D. CDR1 is MDHEN and CDR2 is SYDVKM in the germline V gene. The CDR3 is made up of 12 amino acids. Trimming shortened V by 5 bases and J by 8 bases, and 10 bases separated the two germline ends. The CDR3 loop is CASSPTFHEQFF. The CDR3, as DNA: TGTGCCAGCAGTCCTACCTTTCATGAGCAGTTCTTC. Variable domain in full (rest from reference TRBV28 and TRBJ2-1): DVKVTQSSRYLVKRTGEKVFLECVQDMDHENMFWYRQDPGLGLRLIYFSYDVKMKEKGDIPEGYSVSREKKERFSLILESASTNQTSMYLCASSPTFHEQFFGPGTRLTVL.

The genes are TRBV28 and TRBJ2-7, with 8 nucleotides matching TRBD1. The CDR3 covers 14 residues. The V segment lost 6 bases and the J segment 4 bases; nucleotides outside the gene matches: 8. Germline V lookup: CDR1 MDHEN, CDR2 SYDVKM. CDR3 residues: CASRPGTGEYEQYV. As DNA, the CDR3 is TGTGCCAGCAGACCCGGGACAGGAGAATACGAGCAGTACGTC.

There are many counts of this clonotype. The CDR3 is CASSMTGGIYEQYF. CDR3 nucleotide sequence: TGTGCCAGTAGTATGACAGGGGGTATCTACGAGCAGTACTTC. The chain is built from TRBV19 and TRBJ2-7, with 9 positions matching TRBD1. The length of the CDR3 is 14 residues. The germline V gene encodes CDR1 LNHDA and CDR2 SQIVND (reference sequence). Trimming removed 3 bases from V and 3 bases from J; junction bases left unmatched: 3. The full variable domain, its missing parts supplied by reference TRBV19 and TRBJ2-7, is DGGITQSPKYLFRKEGQNVTLSCEQNLNHDAMYWYRQDPGQGLRLIYYSQIVNDFQKGDIAEGYSVSREKKESFPLTVTSAQKNPTAFYLCASSMTGGIYEQYFGPGTRLTVT.